Below, one T cell receptor beta chain is given with its context. Two negative PCRs, clearance, or symptom resolution had been documented for recovered Cohort 3 donors. Profiled with immunoSEQ multiplex PCR; TCRdb holds only in-frame clones, not every one. Of some 250,000 clones in the sample, 80% to 90% were seen once. The data derive from a study of blood T cell repertoires in COVID-19. Overall study context: PBMCs, B-cell-depleted T cells, or T cells were the source of the cDNA or gDNA that made up the material.

The J segment lost 6 bases and the V segment lost 8 bases, leaving 5 bases of the junction unmatched. This CDR3 contains 14 residues. Germline CDR1 is SNHLY and CDR2 is FYNNEI. The gene calls are TRBV2 and TRBJ1-6; 9 nucleotides align to TRBD1. The sequence was obtained from a woman aged 50 to 60 who had recovered from COVID-19. Sequencing used PBMCs or T cells enriched from blood (not recorded which). Here the CDR3 reads CASGQGFGNSPLHF. In DNA, the CDR3 is TGTGCCAGCGGACAGGGGTTCGGTAATTCACCCCTCCACTTT. The whole variable domain, filled in from reference TRBV2 and TRBJ1-6, reads EPEVTQTPSHQVTQMGQEVILRCVPISNHLYFYWYRQILGQKVEFLVSFYNNEISEKSEIFDDQFSVERPDGSNFTLKIRSTKLEDSAMYFCASGQGFGNSPLHFGNGTRLTVT.